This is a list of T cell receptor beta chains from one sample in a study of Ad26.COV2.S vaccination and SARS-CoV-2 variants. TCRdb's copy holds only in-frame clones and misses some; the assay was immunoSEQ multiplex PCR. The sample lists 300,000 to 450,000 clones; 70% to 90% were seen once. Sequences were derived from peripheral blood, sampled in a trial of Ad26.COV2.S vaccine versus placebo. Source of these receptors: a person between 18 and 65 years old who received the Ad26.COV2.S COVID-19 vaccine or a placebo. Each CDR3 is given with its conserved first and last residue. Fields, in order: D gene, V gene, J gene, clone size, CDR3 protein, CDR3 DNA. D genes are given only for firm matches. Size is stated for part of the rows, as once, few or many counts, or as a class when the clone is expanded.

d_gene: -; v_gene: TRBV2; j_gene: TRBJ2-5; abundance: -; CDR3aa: CASSEQGGVQETQYF; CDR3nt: TGTGCCAGCAGTGAACAGGGGGGCGTCCAAGAGACCCAGTACTTC
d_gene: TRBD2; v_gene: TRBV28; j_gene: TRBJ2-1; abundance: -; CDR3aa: CASSFRAGVGYNEQFF; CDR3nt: TGTGCCAGCAGTTTCCGAGCGGGAGTAGGATACAATGAGCAGTTCTTC
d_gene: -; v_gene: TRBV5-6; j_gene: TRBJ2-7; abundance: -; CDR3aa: CASSLGQVRGYEQYF; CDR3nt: TGTGCCAGCAGCTTGGGACAGGTGAGGGGCTACGAGCAGTACTTC
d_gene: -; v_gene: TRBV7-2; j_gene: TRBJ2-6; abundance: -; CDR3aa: CASSLGGLSGANVLTF; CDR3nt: TGTGCCAGTTCCCTTGGGGGGCTCTCTGGGGCCAACGTCCTGACTTTC
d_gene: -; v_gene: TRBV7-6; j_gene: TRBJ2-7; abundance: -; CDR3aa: CASSPFATSSYEQYF; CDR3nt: TGTGCCAGCAGCCCCTTTGCCACGAGCTCCTACGAGCAGTACTTC
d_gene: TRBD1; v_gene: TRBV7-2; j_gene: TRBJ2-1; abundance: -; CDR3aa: CASIRDRGDNEQFF; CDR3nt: TGTGCCAGCATCCGGGACAGGGGAGACAATGAGCAGTTCTTC
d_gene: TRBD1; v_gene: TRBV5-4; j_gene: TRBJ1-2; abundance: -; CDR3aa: CASSYRGQPNYGYTF; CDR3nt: TGTGCCAGCAGCTACCGGGGACAGCCGAACTATGGCTACACCTTC
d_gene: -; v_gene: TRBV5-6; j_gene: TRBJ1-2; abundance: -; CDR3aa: CASSLGGGYTF; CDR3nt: TGTGCCAGCAGCTTGGGTGGGGGCTACACCTTC
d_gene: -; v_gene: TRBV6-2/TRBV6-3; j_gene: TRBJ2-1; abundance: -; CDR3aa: CASSWTAYNEQFF; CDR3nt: TGTGCCAGCAGCTGGACAGCTTACAATGAGCAGTTCTTC
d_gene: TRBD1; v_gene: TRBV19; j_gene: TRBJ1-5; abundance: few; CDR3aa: CASSSRTGGGQPQHF; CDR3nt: TGTGCCAGTAGTTCACGGACAGGGGGGGGTCAGCCCCAGCATTTT
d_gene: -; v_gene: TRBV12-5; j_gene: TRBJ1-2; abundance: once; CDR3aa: CASGLRWGTYGYTF; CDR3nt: TGTGCTAGTGGTTTGAGGTGGGGTACATATGGCTACACCTTC
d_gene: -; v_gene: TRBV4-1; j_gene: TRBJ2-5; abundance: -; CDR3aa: CASSQAPLQTQYF; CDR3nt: TGCGCCAGCAGCCAGGCCCCTTTGCAGACCCAGTACTTC
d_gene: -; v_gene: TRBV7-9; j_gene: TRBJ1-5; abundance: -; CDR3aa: CASSLAENQPQHF; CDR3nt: TGTGCCAGCAGCTTAGCGGAGAATCAGCCCCAGCATTTT
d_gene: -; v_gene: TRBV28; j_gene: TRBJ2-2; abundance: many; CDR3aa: CASSLSGELFF; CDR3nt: TGTGCCAGCAGTTTATCCGGGGAGCTGTTTTTT
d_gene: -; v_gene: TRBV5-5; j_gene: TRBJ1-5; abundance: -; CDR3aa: CASSLSSWGGDQPQHF; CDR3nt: TGTGCCAGCAGCTTGAGTAGTTGGGGGGGTGATCAGCCCCAGCATTTT
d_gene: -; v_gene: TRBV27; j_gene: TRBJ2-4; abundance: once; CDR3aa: CASSSTSSGKNIQYF; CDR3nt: TGTGCCAGCAGTTCTACCTCCTCCGGTAAAAACATTCAGTACTTC
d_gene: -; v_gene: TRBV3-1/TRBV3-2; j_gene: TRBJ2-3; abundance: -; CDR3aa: CASSRGGRDPAADTQYF; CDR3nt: TGTGCCAGCAGCCGGGGGGGCCGGGACCCAGCGGCAGATACGCAGTATTTT
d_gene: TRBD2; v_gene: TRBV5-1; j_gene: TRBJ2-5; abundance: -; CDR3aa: CASSLGLAGDRETQYF; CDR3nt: TGCGCCAGCAGCTTGGGACTAGCGGGAGATAGGGAGACCCAGTACTTC
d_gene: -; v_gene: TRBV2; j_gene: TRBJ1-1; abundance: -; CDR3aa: CASTMDRTTMNTEAFF; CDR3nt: TGTGCCAGCACTATGGACAGAACGACCATGAACACTGAAGCTTTCTTT
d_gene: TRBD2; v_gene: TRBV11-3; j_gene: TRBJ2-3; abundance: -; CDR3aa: CASSSRTSGGADTQYF; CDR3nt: TGTGCCAGCAGCTCCCGGACTAGCGGGGGAGCAGATACGCAGTATTTT
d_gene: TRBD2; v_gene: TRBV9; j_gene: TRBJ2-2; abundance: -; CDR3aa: CASSGTLADTGELFF; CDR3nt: TGTGCCAGCAGCGGCACACTAGCGGACACCGGGGAGCTGTTTTTT
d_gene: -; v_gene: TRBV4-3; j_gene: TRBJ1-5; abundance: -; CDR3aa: CASSQDRQGRNQPQHF; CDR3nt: TGCGCCAGCAGCCAAGATAGGCAGGGGCGGAATCAGCCCCAGCATTTT
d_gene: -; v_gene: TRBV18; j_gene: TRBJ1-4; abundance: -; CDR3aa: CASSFQGLNEKLFF; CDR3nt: TGTGCCAGCTCATTTCAGGGACTTAATGAAAAACTGTTTTTT
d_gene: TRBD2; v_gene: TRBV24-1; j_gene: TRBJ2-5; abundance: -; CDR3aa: CATSDSLAGAETQYF; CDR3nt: TGTGCCACCAGTGATTCTCTAGCGGGGGCTGAGACCCAGTACTTC
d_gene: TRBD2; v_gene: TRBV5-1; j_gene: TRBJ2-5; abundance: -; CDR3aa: CASSAGLAGGVGETQYF; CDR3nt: TGCGCCAGCAGCGCGGGACTAGCGGGGGGAGTGGGAGAGACCCAGTACTTC
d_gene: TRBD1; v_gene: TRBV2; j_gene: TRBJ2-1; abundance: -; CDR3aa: CASSRQGGSYNEQFF; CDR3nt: TGTGCCAGCAGTCGACAGGGGGGTTCCTACAATGAGCAGTTCTTC
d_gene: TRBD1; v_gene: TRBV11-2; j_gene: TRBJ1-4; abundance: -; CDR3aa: CASSQGQGAEKLFF; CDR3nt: TGTGCCAGCAGCCAGGGACAGGGAGCTGAAAAACTGTTTTTT
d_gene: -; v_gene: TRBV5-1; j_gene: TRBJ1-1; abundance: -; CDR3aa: CASSGTSNTEAFF; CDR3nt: TGCGCCAGCAGCGGCACCTCGAACACTGAAGCTTTCTTT
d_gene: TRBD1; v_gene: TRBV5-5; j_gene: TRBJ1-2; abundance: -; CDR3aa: CASSRDRWNYGYTF; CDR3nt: TGTGCCAGCAGTAGGGACAGATGGAACTATGGCTACACCTTC
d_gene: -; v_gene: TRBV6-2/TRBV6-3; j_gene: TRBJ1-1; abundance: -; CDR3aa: CASSLFYRNTEAFF; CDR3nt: TGTGCCAGCAGTCTTTTCTACAGGAACACTGAAGCTTTCTTT
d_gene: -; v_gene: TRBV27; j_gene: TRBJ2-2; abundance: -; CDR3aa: CASSLGGGPGELFF; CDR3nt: TGTGCCAGCAGTTTAGGGGGAGGTCCCGGGGAGCTGTTTTTT
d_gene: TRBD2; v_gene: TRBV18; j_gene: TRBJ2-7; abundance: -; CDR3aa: CASSPTSGGGTGKESLTSYEQYF; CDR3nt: TGTGCCAGCTCACCCACTTCCGGGGGGGGCACAGGAAAGGAGTCTCTAACTTCCTACGAGCAGTACTTC
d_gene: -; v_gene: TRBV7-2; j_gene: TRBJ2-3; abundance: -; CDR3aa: CASSLPPQQTQYF; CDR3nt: TGTGCCAGCAGCCTCCCGCCCCAACAGACGCAGTATTTT
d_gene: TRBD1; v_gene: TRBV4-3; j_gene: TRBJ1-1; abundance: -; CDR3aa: CASSQAGTGAATEAFF; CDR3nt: TGCGCCAGCAGCCAAGCAGGGACAGGGGCGGCCACTGAAGCTTTCTTT
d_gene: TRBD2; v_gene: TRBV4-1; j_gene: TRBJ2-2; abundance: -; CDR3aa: CASNRRLADTNTGELFF; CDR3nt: TGCGCCAGCAACAGGCGACTAGCGGATACTAACACCGGGGAGCTGTTTTTT
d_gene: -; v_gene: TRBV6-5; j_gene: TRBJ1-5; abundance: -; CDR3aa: CASKGLGNQPQHF; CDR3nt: TGTGCCAGCAAAGGGCTTGGCAATCAGCCCCAGCATTTT
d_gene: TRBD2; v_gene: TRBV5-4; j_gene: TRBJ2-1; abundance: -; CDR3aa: CASSLGPSGTNNEQFF; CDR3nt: TGTGCCAGCAGCTTGGGGCCTAGCGGGACGAACAATGAGCAGTTCTTC
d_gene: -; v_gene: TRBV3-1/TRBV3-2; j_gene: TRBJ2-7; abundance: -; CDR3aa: CASSLLSYEQYF; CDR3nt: TGTGCCAGCAGCTTGCTCTCCTACGAGCAGTACTTC
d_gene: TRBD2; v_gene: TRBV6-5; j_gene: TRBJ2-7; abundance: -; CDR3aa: CASTVAGAVSYEQYF; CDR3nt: TGTGCCAGCACCGTAGCGGGAGCCGTCTCCTACGAGCAGTACTTC
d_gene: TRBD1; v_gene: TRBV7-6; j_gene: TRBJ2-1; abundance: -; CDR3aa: CASSPGTGRYNEQFF; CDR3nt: TGTGCCAGCAGCCCCGGGACAGGAAGGTACAATGAGCAGTTCTTC